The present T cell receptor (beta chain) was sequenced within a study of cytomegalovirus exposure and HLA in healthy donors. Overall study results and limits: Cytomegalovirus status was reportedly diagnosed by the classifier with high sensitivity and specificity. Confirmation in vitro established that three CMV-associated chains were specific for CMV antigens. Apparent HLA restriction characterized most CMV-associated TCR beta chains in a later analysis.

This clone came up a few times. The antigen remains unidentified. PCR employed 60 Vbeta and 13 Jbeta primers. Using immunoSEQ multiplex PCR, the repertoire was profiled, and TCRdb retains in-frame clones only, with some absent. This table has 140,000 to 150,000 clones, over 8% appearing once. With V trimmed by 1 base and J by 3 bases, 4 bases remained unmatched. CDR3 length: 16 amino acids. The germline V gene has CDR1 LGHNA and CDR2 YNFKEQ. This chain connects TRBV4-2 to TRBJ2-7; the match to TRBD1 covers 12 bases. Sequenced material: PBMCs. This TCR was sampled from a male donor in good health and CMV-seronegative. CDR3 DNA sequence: TGTGCCAGCAGCCAAGCCGGGACAGGGGGCGACTACGAGCAGTACTTC. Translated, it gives CASSQAGTGGDYEQYF.